Below are 16 T cell receptor beta chains sequenced from a single sample in a study of shared clonotypes between healthy human individuals (dated by TCRdb to the early 2020s). The library relied on the immunoSEQ multiplex PCR assay. Held by TCRdb, this immuneACCESS table contains in-frame sequences only and omits some clones. Under half of the omission traces to an unresolved V gene where checked; the cause of the rest is unknown. The sample records over 1.4 million clones, 96% of which are singletons. Roughly 1.2% of the sample is held by the ten biggest clonotypes. Sequencing input: naive CD4+ T cells sorted from blood. This sample's cell subset or site label indicates: CD45RA+ positively selected. The source of these receptors is a man younger than 40 in good health.

The gene calls are TRBV5-4 and TRBJ2-7; TRBD1 aligns across 9 bases. J lost 6 bases, V lost 4 bases, and 11 bases had no gene match. This CDR3 is built from 15 residues. Germline V gene data show CDR1 as SGHNT and CDR2 as YYREEE (reference sequence). In DNA form, the CDR3 reads TGTGCCAGCAGCCCCGCCGGGACAGGGATAGGCGAGCAGTACTTC. Translating gives CASSPAGTGIGEQYF. The entire variable domain, with the rest obtained from reference TRBV5-4 and TRBJ2-7, is as follows: ETGVTQSPTHLIKTRGQQVTLRCSSQSGHNTVSWYQQALGQGPQFIFQYYREEENGRGNFPPRFSGLQFPNYSSELNVNALELDDSALYLCASSPAGTGIGEQYFGPGTRLTVT.

The chain is built from TRBV19 and TRBJ1-2; 7 bases map to TRBD1. The length of the CDR3 is 15 residues. With 3 bases clipped from V and 0 bases from J, the junction kept 4 bases outside the gene matches. CDR1 LNHDA and CDR2 SQIVND come from the germline V gene (reference sequence). The CDR3 nucleotides are TGTGCCAGTAGTATGGGACAGAGGGCTAACTATGGCTACACCTTC. Protein: CASSMGQRANYGYTF. Drawing the rest from reference TRBV19 and TRBJ1-2, the complete variable domain is DGGITQSPKYLFRKEGQNVTLSCEQNLNHDAMYWYRQDPGQGLRLIYYSQIVNDFQKGDIAEGYSVSREKKESFPLTVTSAQKNPTAFYLCASSMGQRANYGYTFGSGTRLTVV.

J is TRBJ2-7 and V is TRBV16; D is uncertain. Trimming took off 0 bases at V and 6 bases at J, with 12 bases between the two ends. Germline values: CDR1 KGHSY, CDR2 FQNENV. This CDR3 spans 14 amino acids. As DNA, the CDR3 is TGTGCCAGCAGCCAATCATTCAGGTCGGTCGAGCAGTACTTC. As protein: CASSQSFRSVEQYF.

This clone occurred once. The chain joins TRBV28 to TRBJ2-3; no definite D call. The CDR3 covers 11 residues. V lost 6 bases, J lost 6 bases, and 7 bases lay in between. Looked up from germline, CDR1 is MDHEN and CDR2 is SYDVKM. This CDR3 reads CASRAGDTQYF. CDR3 nucleotides: TGTGCCAGCAGAGCTGGGGATACGCAGTATTTT.

This chain connects TRBV6-6 to TRBJ2-2; TRBD1 might be the D (6 bases). The CDR3 runs to 15 residues. The germline CDR1 and CDR2 sequences are MNHNY and SVGAGI (reference sequence). V shed 6 bases and J shed 1 base, with 12 bases lying between them. This CDR3 is CASRPEQGNTGELFF. CDR3 in DNA: TGTGCCAGCAGGCCAGAACAGGGGAACACCGGGGAGCTGTTTTTT.

This clone was found once. Other nucleotide sequences in the sample specify the same CDR3. The chain joins TRBV29-1 to TRBJ2-3; TRBD1 aligns across 8 bases. J gave up 5 bases and V 6 bases, and 4 bases lay outside the gene matches. CDR1 SQVTM and CDR2 ANQGSEA come from the germline V gene. CDR3 length: 12 amino acids. CDR3 amino acids: CSVGTGGDTQYF. Written as DNA, the CDR3 is TGCAGCGTCGGGACAGGCGGAGATACGCAGTATTTT.

The chain combines TRBV19 with TRBJ1-3; the match to TRBD1 covers 8 bases. Germline CDR1 reads LNHDA; CDR2 reads SQIVND (reference sequence). The J segment lost 0 bases and the V segment lost 1 base, leaving 5 bases of the junction unmatched. The CDR3 totals 17 residues. CDR3 amino acids: CASSIAGTGRSGNTIYF. The CDR3 DNA reads as TGTGCCAGTAGTATAGCCGGGACAGGACGCTCTGGAAACACCATATATTTT.

Remarks on this clone: Distinct nucleotide sequences in the sample also encode this CDR3. The chain uses TRBV9 and TRBJ2-1, with 7 bases that match TRBD1. CDR3 size: 15 residues. The trim removed 0 bases at V and 1 base at J, leaving 1 base unmatched. The germline V gene encodes CDR1 SGDLS and CDR2 YYNGEE. The CDR3 is CASSVGGQSYNEQFF. CDR3 DNA: TGTGCCAGCAGCGTAGGGGGACAGTCCTACAATGAGCAGTTCTTC.

Remarks on this clone: Additional DNA sequences in this sample encode the identical CDR3. The chain recombines TRBV19 with TRBJ2-1, with 11 bases aligning to TRBD2. V shed 3 bases, J shed 1 base, and the junction held 2 bases outside the gene matches. The germline CDR1 and CDR2 sequences are LNHDA and SQIVND (reference sequence). The CDR3 has 16 residues. CDR3 loop: CASSILAGGSYNEQFF. The CDR3 coding sequence is TGTGCCAGTAGTATTCTAGCGGGAGGTTCCTACAATGAGCAGTTCTTC. The whole variable domain, filled in from reference TRBV19 and TRBJ2-1, reads DGGITQSPKYLFRKEGQNVTLSCEQNLNHDAMYWYRQDPGQGLRLIYYSQIVNDFQKGDIAEGYSVSREKKESFPLTVTSAQKNPTAFYLCASSILAGGSYNEQFFGPGTRLTVL.

This rearrangement joins TRBV6-6 to TRBJ2-5; TRBD2 matches 11 bases. This CDR3 contains 16 residues. V was clipped by 2 bases and J by 5 bases; unmatched bases: 7. The germline gives CDR1 MNHNY, CDR2 SVGAGI (reference sequence). The CDR3 DNA reads as TGTGCCAGCAGTTACCTTAGCGGGAGGGCCGGGGAGACCCAGTACTTC. The encoded protein is CASSYLSGRAGETQYF.

The V and J genes are TRBV7-6 and TRBJ2-3; D is tentatively TRBD1 or TRBD2 (6 bases each). V was pared by 0 bases and J by 6 bases, with 16 bases between. CDR3 length: 16 residues. CDR1 is SGHVS and CDR2 is FNYEAQ in the germline V gene. The CDR3 sequence is CASSLAVPGAGDTQYF. The CDR3, as DNA: TGTGCCAGCAGCTTAGCTGTACCGGGGGCGGGGGATACGCAGTATTTT.

This chain links TRBV27 with TRBJ1-1; TRBD1 matches at 9 bases. The CDR3 runs 14 residues. Germline loops: CDR1 MNHEY, CDR2 SMNVEV (reference sequence). Trimming cost V 5 bases and J 5 bases; bases outside gene matches: 6. CDR3 residues: CASSRAGTGTEAFF. CDR3 nucleotide sequence: TGTGCCAGCAGTAGGGCAGGGACAGGGACTGAAGCTTTCTTT.

This chain joins TRBV19 and TRBJ2-5; TRBD2 might be the D (7 bases). Germline V gives CDR1 LNHDA, CDR2 SQIVND (reference sequence). The ends were cut back, 6 bases at V and 4 bases at J, with 18 bases in the middle. This CDR3 comprises 15 residues. In nucleotides, the CDR3 is TGTGCCAGTAGGTCCCACAGTAGGGGGGGAGAGACCCAGTACTTC. Protein: CASRSHSRGGETQYF.

This clone came up once. Other nucleotide sequences in the sample specify the same CDR3. The chain carries TRBV7-9 and TRBJ1-1; tentatively, D is TRBD1 (5 bases). Trimming cost V 2 bases and J 0 bases, with 7 bases left between them. Germline CDR1 SEHNR, CDR2 FQNEAQ (reference sequence). CDR3 size: 14 residues. The CDR3 DNA is TGTGCCAGCAGCTTATCCAGGGTGAACACTGAAGCTTTCTTT. This encodes CASSLSRVNTEAFF.

The chain recombines TRBV7-9 with TRBJ1-5, with unresolved D. The CDR3 runs to 14 residues. V was clipped by 1 base and J by 6 bases, with 10 bases between them. The germline gives CDR1 SEHNR, CDR2 FQNEAQ (reference sequence). The CDR3 DNA reads as TGTGCCAGCAGCTTAGTGGGAGTGGGTCAGCCCCAGCATTTT. It codes for CASSLVGVGQPQHF.

This chain connects TRBV9 to TRBJ2-7; TRBD2 aligns across 7 bases. Germline CDR1 and CDR2: SGDLS and YYNGEE. This CDR3 region has 15 residues. J lost 3 bases, V lost 3 bases, and 9 bases had no gene match. The CDR3: CASSDTGLGFYEQYF. CDR3 DNA sequence: TGTGCCAGCAGCGATACCGGACTAGGCTTCTACGAGCAGTACTTC. Full variable domain (missing parts from reference TRBV9 and TRBJ2-7): DSGVTQTPKHLITATGQRVTLRCSPRSGDLSVYWYQQSLDQGLQFLIQYYNGEERAKGNILERFSAQQFPDLHSELNLSSLELGDSALYFCASSDTGLGFYEQYFGPGTRLTVT.